A selection of T cell receptor beta chains follows, all from one sample in a study of OX40 agonist ivuxolimab in advanced cancers. Sequenced by immunoSEQ multiplex PCR; TCRdb stores in-frame clones only, minus some. Here the sample spans 65,000 to 95,000 clones, 89% being singletons. The source was CD4+ or CD8+ T cells sorted from blood, collected in a trial of the OX40 agonist ivuxolimab. All receptors derive from an adult with an advanced solid tumor such as melanoma, head and neck, liver or kidney cancer. Both conserved end residues are part of each CDR3. Fields, in order: CDR3 protein, V gene.

cdr3_aa: CASSLEGGTGVYYGYTF
v_call: TRBV5-6

cdr3_aa: CASSEQGASTDTQYF
v_call: TRBV28

cdr3_aa: CASAQGVGQPQHF
v_call: TRBV18

cdr3_aa: CASSTGTTNTYNEQFF
v_call: TRBV2

cdr3_aa: CASSATGENRPQHF
v_call: TRBV9

cdr3_aa: CASSHAPGQRSYNEQFF
v_call: TRBV11-3

cdr3_aa: CASSLRGGRNTGELFF
v_call: TRBV5-1

cdr3_aa: CSVGQGGGNTIYF
v_call: TRBV29-1

cdr3_aa: CASSRNREAKNIQYF
v_call: TRBV19

cdr3_aa: CATWGGNQPQHF
v_call: TRBV19

cdr3_aa: CATSRDRPKPEPYEQYF
v_call: TRBV15

cdr3_aa: CASSLAVSGRAGNEQFF
v_call: TRBV5-1

cdr3_aa: CASSLAGQGGNTIYF
v_call: TRBV5-1

cdr3_aa: CASSPFRGLDGYTF
v_call: TRBV18

cdr3_aa: CSVREGLTGHQPQHF
v_call: TRBV29-1

cdr3_aa: CASSFGHSNYGYTF
v_call: TRBV28

cdr3_aa: CASSWWGGYTF
v_call: TRBV28

cdr3_aa: CAWSNWVSGNTIYF
v_call: TRBV30

cdr3_aa: CASSRQGYEQYF
v_call: TRBV27

cdr3_aa: CASILGLAGNEQFF
v_call: TRBV7-9

cdr3_aa: CASSGHLLVAGVTGELFF
v_call: TRBV25-1

cdr3_aa: CASGGGGIPTGELFF
v_call: TRBV28

cdr3_aa: CASTPLGTGVGSPLHF
v_call: TRBV2

cdr3_aa: CASSVGVEAFF
v_call: TRBV2

cdr3_aa: CASSIPTGGRANEQFF
v_call: TRBV19

cdr3_aa: CASSSLREQYF
v_call: TRBV6-1

cdr3_aa: CAWSFSDRSNQPQHF
v_call: TRBV30

cdr3_aa: CASSLEGRVAGRGLTQYF
v_call: TRBV11-2

cdr3_aa: CASSPRGGTGQETQYF
v_call: TRBV14

cdr3_aa: CASSLPSVGVNEQFF
v_call: TRBV28

cdr3_aa: CASDRTYEQYF
v_call: TRBV2

cdr3_aa: CASSLDVETQYF
v_call: TRBV5-1

cdr3_aa: CASHYVGGNTEAFF
v_call: TRBV9

cdr3_aa: CASSLGLAGEETQYF
v_call: TRBV11-3

cdr3_aa: CASSGLANTGELFF
v_call: TRBV6-6

cdr3_aa: CASSLARGQATGELFF
v_call: TRBV5-4

cdr3_aa: CASSFSGSDEQFF
v_call: TRBV5-4

cdr3_aa: CASSPMNTGELFF
v_call: TRBV14

cdr3_aa: CASTDGGTNTGELFF
v_call: TRBV19

cdr3_aa: CASSTGGAHVGNTIYF
v_call: TRBV27

cdr3_aa: CSARVRFEAFF
v_call: TRBV20-1

cdr3_aa: CAWSGGQETQYF
v_call: TRBV30

cdr3_aa: CASRRGGMNTEAFF
v_call: TRBV5-1

cdr3_aa: CASSPLQGSPNEKLFF
v_call: TRBV9

cdr3_aa: CATSRESGRAETQYF
v_call: TRBV15

cdr3_aa: CASSLAGQGREQYF
v_call: TRBV7-9

cdr3_aa: CASSSGPGGSEAFF
v_call: TRBV5-1

cdr3_aa: CASSLYGEGEAFF
v_call: TRBV28

cdr3_aa: CASSPRLGQGATEAFF
v_call: TRBV19

cdr3_aa: CASSFPNTGELFF
v_call: TRBV7-8

cdr3_aa: CASSPGGGRSYNEQFF
v_call: TRBV18

cdr3_aa: CASSTTGEATEAFF
v_call: TRBV5-1

cdr3_aa: CASSYSRVGHEQYF
v_call: TRBV6-6